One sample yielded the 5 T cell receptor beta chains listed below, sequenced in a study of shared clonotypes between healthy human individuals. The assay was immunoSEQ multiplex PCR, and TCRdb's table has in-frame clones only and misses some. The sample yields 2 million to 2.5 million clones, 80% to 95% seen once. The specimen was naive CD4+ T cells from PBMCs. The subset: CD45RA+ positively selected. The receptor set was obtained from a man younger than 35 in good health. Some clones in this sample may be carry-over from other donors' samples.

This CDR3 reads CASSPPLSYNEQFF. The CDR3 nucleotides read TGTGCCAGCTCACCACCGTTATCCTACAATGAGCAGTTCTTC. The V call is TRBV18, the J call TRBJ2-1; D gene uncertain. Trimming left V 0 bases short and J 1 base short, with 4 bases between. Germline CDR1 reads KGHSH; CDR2 reads LQKENI. The CDR3 contains 14 residues.

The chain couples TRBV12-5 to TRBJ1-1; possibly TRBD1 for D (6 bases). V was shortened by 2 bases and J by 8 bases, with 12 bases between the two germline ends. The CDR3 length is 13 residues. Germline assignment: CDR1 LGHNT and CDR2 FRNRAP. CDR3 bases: TGTGCTAGTGGTTTGTCAATTCAGGGGGAAGCTTTCTTT. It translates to CASGLSIQGEAFF.

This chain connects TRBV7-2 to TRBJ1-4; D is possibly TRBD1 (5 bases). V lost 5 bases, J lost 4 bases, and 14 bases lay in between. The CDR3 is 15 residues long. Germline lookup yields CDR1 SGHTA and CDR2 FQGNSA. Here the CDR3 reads CASSAPGTGNEKLFF. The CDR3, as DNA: TGTGCCAGCAGCGCCCCCGGGACGGGTAATGAAAAACTGTTTTTT. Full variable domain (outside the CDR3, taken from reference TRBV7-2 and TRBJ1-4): GAGVSQSPSNKVTEKGKDVELRCDPISGHTALYWYRQSLGQGLEFLIYFQGNSAPDKSGLPSDRFSAERTGGSVSTLTIQRTQQEDSAVYLCASSAPGTGNEKLFFGSGTQLSVL.

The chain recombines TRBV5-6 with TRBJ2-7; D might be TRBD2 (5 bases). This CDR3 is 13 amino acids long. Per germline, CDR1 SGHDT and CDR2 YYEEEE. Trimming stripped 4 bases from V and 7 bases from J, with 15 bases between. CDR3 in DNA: TGTGCCAGCAGCCTAGGGCGGCGCGGGGAGCAGTACTTC. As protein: CASSLGRRGEQYF.

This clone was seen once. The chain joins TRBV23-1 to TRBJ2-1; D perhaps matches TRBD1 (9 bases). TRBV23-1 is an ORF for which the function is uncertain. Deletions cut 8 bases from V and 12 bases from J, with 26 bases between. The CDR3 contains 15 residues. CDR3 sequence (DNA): TGCGCCAGCTGGCGGGGGGACAGGGTCCGACGTGGGCAGTTCTTC. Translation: CASWRGDRVRRGQFF.